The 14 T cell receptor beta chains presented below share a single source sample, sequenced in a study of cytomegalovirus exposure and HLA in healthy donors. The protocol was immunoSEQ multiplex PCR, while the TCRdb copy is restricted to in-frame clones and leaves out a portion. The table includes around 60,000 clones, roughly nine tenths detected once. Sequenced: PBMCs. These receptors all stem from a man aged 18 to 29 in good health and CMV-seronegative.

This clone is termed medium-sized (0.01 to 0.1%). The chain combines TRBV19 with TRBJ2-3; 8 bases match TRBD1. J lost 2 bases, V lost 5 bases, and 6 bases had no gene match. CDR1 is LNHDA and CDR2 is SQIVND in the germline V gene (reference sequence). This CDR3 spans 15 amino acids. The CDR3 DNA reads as TGTGCCAGTAGTCCAGGGACAGGACACACAGATACGCAGTATTTT. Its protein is CASSPGTGHTDTQYF.

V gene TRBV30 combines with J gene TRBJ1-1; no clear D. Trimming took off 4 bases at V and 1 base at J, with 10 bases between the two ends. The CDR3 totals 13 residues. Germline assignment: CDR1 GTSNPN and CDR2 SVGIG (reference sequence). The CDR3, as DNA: TGTGCCTGGACCGCGGGTTGGAACACTGAAGCTTTCTTT. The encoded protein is CAWTAGWNTEAFF.

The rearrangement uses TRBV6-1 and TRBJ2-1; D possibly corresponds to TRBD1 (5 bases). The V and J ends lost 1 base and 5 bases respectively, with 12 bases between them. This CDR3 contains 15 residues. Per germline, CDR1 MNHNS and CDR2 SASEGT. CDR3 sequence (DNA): TGTGCCAGCAGTGAAGTGAGCAGGGTGAACAATGAGCAGTTCTTC. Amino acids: CASSEVSRVNNEQFF.

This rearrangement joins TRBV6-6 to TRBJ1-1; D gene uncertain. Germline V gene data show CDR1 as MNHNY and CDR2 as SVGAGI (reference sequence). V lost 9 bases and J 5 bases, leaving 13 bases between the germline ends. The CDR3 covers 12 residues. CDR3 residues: CASVFSETEAFF. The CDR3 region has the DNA TGTGCCAGTGTGTTCAGCGAAACTGAAGCTTTCTTT.

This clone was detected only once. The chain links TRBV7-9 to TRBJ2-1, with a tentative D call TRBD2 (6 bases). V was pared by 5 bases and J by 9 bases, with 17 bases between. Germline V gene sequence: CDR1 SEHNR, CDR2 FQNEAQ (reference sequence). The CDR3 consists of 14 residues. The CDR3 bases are TGTGCCAGCAGCAGAAGGGCCACGGAGGGTGAGCAGTTCTTC. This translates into CASSRRATEGEQFF.

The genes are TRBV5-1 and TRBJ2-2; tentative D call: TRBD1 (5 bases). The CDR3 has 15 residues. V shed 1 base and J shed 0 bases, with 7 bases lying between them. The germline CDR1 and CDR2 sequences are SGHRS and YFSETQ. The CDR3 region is CASSLQTANTGELFF. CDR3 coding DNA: TGCGCCAGCAGCTTGCAGACAGCGAACACCGGGGAGCTGTTTTTT.

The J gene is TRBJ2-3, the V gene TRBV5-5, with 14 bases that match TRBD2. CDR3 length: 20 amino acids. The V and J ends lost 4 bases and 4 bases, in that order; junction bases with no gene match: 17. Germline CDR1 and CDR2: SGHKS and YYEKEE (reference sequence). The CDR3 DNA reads TGTGCCAGCAGCCCGGCGCAGCTTGGGACTAGCGGGAGAGTATCAGATACGCAGTATTTT. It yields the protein CASSPAQLGTSGRVSDTQYF.

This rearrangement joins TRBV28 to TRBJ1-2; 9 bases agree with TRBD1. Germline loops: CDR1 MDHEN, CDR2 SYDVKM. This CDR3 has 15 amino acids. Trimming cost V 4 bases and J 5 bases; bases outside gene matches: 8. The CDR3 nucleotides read TGTGCCAGCAGTTATACAGGGGGCGGTATTTATGGCTACACCTTC. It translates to CASSYTGGGIYGYTF.

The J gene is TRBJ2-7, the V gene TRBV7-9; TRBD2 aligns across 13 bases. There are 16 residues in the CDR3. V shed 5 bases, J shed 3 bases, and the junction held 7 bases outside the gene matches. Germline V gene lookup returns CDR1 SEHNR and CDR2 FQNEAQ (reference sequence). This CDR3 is CASSPKTSGRIYEQYF. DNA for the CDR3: TGTGCCAGCAGCCCAAAGACTAGCGGGAGGATCTACGAGCAGTACTTC.

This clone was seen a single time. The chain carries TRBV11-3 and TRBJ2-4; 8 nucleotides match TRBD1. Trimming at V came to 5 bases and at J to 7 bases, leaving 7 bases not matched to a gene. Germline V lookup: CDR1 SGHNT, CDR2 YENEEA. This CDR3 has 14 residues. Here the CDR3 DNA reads TGTGCCAGCAGCCTGGGGACAGGTGTTAACATTCAGTACTTC. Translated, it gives CASSLGTGVNIQYF.

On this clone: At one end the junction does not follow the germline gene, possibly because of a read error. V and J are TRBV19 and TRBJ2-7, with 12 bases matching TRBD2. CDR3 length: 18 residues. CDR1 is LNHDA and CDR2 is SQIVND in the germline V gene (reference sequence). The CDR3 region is CASSIAQRTSGAASEQYF. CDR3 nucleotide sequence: TGTGCCAGTAGCATAGCCCAGCGGACTAGCGGGGCGGCGTCAGAGCAGTACTTC.

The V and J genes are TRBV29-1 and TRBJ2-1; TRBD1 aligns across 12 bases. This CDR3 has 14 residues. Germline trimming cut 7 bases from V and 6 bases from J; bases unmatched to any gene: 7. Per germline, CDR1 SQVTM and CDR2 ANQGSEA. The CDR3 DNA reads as TGCAGCGCCGCCGGGACAGGGGGCGGCAATGAGCAGTTCTTC. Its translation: CSAAGTGGGNEQFF.

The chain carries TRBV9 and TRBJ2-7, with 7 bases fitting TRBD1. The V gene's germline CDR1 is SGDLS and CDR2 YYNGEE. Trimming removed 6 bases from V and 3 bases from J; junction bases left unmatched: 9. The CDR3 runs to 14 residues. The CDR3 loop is CASTPGTENYEQYF. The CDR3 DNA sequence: TGTGCCAGCACCCCCGGGACAGAGAACTACGAGCAGTACTTC.

The CDR3 loop is CASSRTSGSPGELFF. The CDR3 DNA follows: TGTGCCAGTAGCAGGACTAGCGGGAGTCCCGGGGAGCTGTTTTTT. The chain is built from TRBV19 and TRBJ2-2; 13 nucleotides match TRBD2. V lost 6 bases, J lost 6 bases, and 4 bases stayed unmatched. The CDR3 is made up of 15 amino acids. Germline V gives CDR1 LNHDA, CDR2 SQIVND (reference sequence). The full variable domain, completed using reference TRBV19 and TRBJ2-2, is DGGITQSPKYLFRKEGQNVTLSCEQNLNHDAMYWYRQDPGQGLRLIYYSQIVNDFQKGDIAEGYSVSREKKESFPLTVTSAQKNPTAFYLCASSRTSGSPGELFFGEGSRLTVL.